The 24 T cell receptor beta chains reported below all come from one sample, sequenced in a study of cytomegalovirus exposure and HLA in healthy donors. TCRdb keeps only in-frame clones here, not all; method: immunoSEQ multiplex PCR. The repertoire holds 90,000 to 150,000 clones, with 88% as singletons. The sequenced sample was PBMCs. Receptor source: a man between 18 and 35 years old in good health and CMV-seronegative.

This chain connects TRBV18 to TRBJ2-7; 10 nucleotides agree with TRBD1. The V gene's germline CDR1 is KGHSH and CDR2 LQKENI. The CDR3 runs 15 residues. The V and J ends lost 5 bases and 4 bases, in that order; junction bases with no gene match: 8. CDR3: CASSKRQGAGYEQYF. For the CDR3, the DNA is TGTGCCAGCTCAAAGCGACAGGGGGCGGGTTACGAGCAGTACTTC. Variable domain in full (rest from reference TRBV18 and TRBJ2-7): NAGVMQNPRHLVRRRGQEARLRCSPMKGHSHVYWYRQLPEEGLKFMVYLQKENIIDESGMPKERFSAEFPKEGPSILRIQQVVRGDSAAYFCASSKRQGAGYEQYFGPGTRLTVT.

The chain carries TRBV30 and TRBJ2-7, with D possibly TRBD2 on 6 matching bases. The V gene's germline CDR1 is GTSNPN and CDR2 SVGIG (reference sequence). The ends were cut back, 5 bases at V and 4 bases at J, with 12 bases in the middle. This CDR3 has 12 residues. The CDR3 DNA reads TGTGCCTGGGGGGGAGGTTCATACGAGCAGTACTTC. It codes for CAWGGGSYEQYF. The full variable domain, its missing parts supplied by reference TRBV30 and TRBJ2-7, is SQTIHQWPATLVQPVGSPLSLECTVEGTSNPNLYWYRQAAGRGLQLLFYSVGIGQISSEVPQNLSASRPQDRQFILSSKKLLLSDSGFYLCAWGGGSYEQYFGPGTRLTVT.

The V call is TRBV9, the J call TRBJ2-5; 9 bases are a match to TRBD1. The CDR3 extends over 14 amino acids. The germline gives CDR1 SGDLS, CDR2 YYNGEE. The junction had 3 bases not matched to a gene; V was cut back by 2 bases and J by 4 bases. The CDR3 DNA is TGTGCCAGCAGCGTGACAGGGGGTGGAGAGACCCAGTACTTC. It encodes CASSVTGGGETQYF.

In its sample, this clone was seen a few times. This chain uses TRBV6-1 with TRBJ2-5; the match to TRBD2 covers 9 bases. CDR3 size: 18 residues. With V trimmed by 2 bases and J by 1 base, 11 bases remained unmatched. Per germline, CDR1 MNHNS and CDR2 SASEGT. CDR3 region: CASSESERLAGFQETQYF. In DNA, the CDR3 is TGTGCCAGCAGTGAATCAGAAAGGCTAGCGGGGTTCCAAGAGACCCAGTACTTC.

V and J are TRBV1 and TRBJ1-2. TRBV1 is a pseudogene segment. This CDR3 is built from 16 residues. This CDR3 is CTSSLCPGTTGYGYTF. The DNA of the CDR3 is TGCACCAGCAGCCTTTGTCCAGGGACTACAGGATATGGCTACACCTTC.

This clone was counted between two and nine times. This rearrangement joins TRBV5-6 to TRBJ1-6; D remains unclear. The V end was cut by 0 bases, the J end by 6 bases, with 13 bases between. The CDR3 spans 16 residues. CDR1 is SGHDT and CDR2 is YYEEEE in the germline V gene. CDR3 in amino acids: CASSLAGGPRNSPLHF. In DNA form, the CDR3 reads TGTGCCAGCAGCTTGGCCGGAGGGCCTCGTAATTCACCCCTCCACTTT.

The rearrangement joins TRBV9 to TRBJ2-3, with a weak D call TRBD2 (6 bases). V shed 4 bases and J shed 5 bases, with 17 bases lying between them. The CDR3 length is 15 residues. Germline loops: CDR1 SGDLS, CDR2 YYNGEE. The CDR3 DNA is TGTGCCAGCAGCCCCCATCCGGGGGATGGAGATACGCAGTATTTT. Translation gives CASSPHPGDGDTQYF.

V is TRBV18 and J is TRBJ2-1, with 8 bases matching TRBD2. CDR3 length: 15 amino acids. With 2 bases clipped from V and 7 bases from J, the junction kept 7 bases outside the gene matches. Germline CDR1 reads KGHSH; CDR2 reads LQKENI. The CDR3 DNA sequence: TGTGCCAGCTCACCAACGCAAGCGGGAGCGAATGAGCAGTTCTTC. This encodes CASSPTQAGANEQFF.

This clone appeared a single time. The CDR3 spells CASSSRQGASGNTIYF. CDR3 nucleotides: TGCGCCAGCAGCTCTCGACAGGGGGCTTCTGGAAACACCATATATTTT. The chain uses TRBV5-1 and TRBJ1-3; 10 nucleotides line up with TRBD1. The CDR3 sequence is 16 residues long. Germline CDR1 reads SGHRS; CDR2 reads YFSETQ. The V segment lost 3 bases and the J segment 1 base; nucleotides outside the gene matches: 4.

As for this clone: Other DNA sequences from this sample encode an identical CDR3 as well. CDR3 DNA sequence: TGCGCCAGCAGCCAAGATCGGGACTACGAGCAGTACTTC. Residues: CASSQDRDYEQYF. The V call is TRBV4-3, the J call TRBJ2-7, with D possibly TRBD2 on 5 matching bases. Germline values: CDR1 LGHNA, CDR2 YSLEER. The CDR3 covers 13 residues. V was pared by 0 bases and J by 3 bases, with 6 bases between.

This sequence joins TRBV18 and TRBJ2-7, with a possible D match to TRBD1 (5 bases). V lost 5 bases and J lost 2, with 13 bases in between. The germline gives CDR1 KGHSH, CDR2 LQKENI. The CDR3 is 14 amino acids. CDR3 loop: CASSAETVTYEQYF. In DNA, the CDR3 is TGTGCCAGCTCAGCCGAGACAGTTACCTACGAGCAGTACTTC.

The chain is built from TRBV27 and TRBJ2-5, with TRBD2 matching over 14 bases. V trimming: 4 bases; J trimming: 7 bases; junction bases outside the gene matches: 11. This CDR3 region has 17 residues. Per the germline V gene, CDR1 is MNHEY and CDR2 is SMNVEV (reference sequence). CDR3 in DNA: TGTGCCAGCAGTTCGACTAGCGGGAGGGCCATCTCGGGGACCCAGTACTTC. Translating gives CASSSTSGRAISGTQYF.

J is TRBJ2-2 and V is TRBV5-1; D perhaps matches TRBD1 (6 bases). V lost 2 bases and J lost 7, with 15 bases in between. The CDR3 extends over 15 amino acids. The germline gives CDR1 SGHRS, CDR2 YFSETQ. Here the CDR3 reads CASSFTQGPDGELFF. DNA for the CDR3: TGCGCCAGCAGCTTTACGCAGGGGCCGGACGGGGAGCTGTTTTTT.

The V gene is TRBV30, the J gene TRBJ1-5; D uncertain. The germline V and J ends were trimmed by 2 bases and 1 base, with 9 bases remaining between them. CDR1 and CDR2 (germline): GTSNPN, SVGIG (reference sequence). The CDR3 covers 14 residues. The CDR3 is CAWSYDGSNQPQHF. CDR3 sequence (DNA): TGTGCCTGGAGTTACGACGGGAGCAATCAGCCCCAGCATTTT. The full variable domain, completed using reference TRBV30 and TRBJ1-5, is SQTIHQWPATLVQPVGSPLSLECTVEGTSNPNLYWYRQAAGRGLQLLFYSVGIGQISSEVPQNLSASRPQDRQFILSSKKLLLSDSGFYLCAWSYDGSNQPQHFGDGTRLSIL.

This chain uses TRBV20-1 with TRBJ2-3, with D maybe TRBD1 (6 bases). V was pared by 3 bases and J by 6 bases, with 7 bases between. Per the germline V gene, CDR1 is DFQATT and CDR2 is SNEGSKA (reference sequence). The length of the CDR3 is 11 residues. For the CDR3, the DNA is TGCAGTGCTAGTCAGGGGGATACGCAGTATTTT. It translates to CSASQGDTQYF.

This chain joins TRBV11-2 and TRBJ2-7, with a possible D match to TRBD2 (5 bases). V lost 4 bases to trimming and J lost 3 bases, with 16 bases between them. This CDR3 is 15 amino acids long. Germline-derived CDR1 and CDR2 are SGHAT and FQNNGV. Written as DNA, the CDR3 is TGTGCCAGCAGCTCTATTGGAGGAAAAAACTACGAGCAGTACTTC. This gives the protein CASSSIGGKNYEQYF.

The V and J genes are TRBV10-3 and TRBJ2-7; D is uncertain. The CDR3 loop spans 14 amino acids. In germline, CDR1 is ENHRY, CDR2 SYGVKD. Trimming shortened V by 5 bases and J by 0 bases, and 11 bases separated the two germline ends. The CDR3 loop is CAISSHLSSYEQYF. As DNA, the CDR3 is TGTGCCATCAGTTCTCACCTTAGCTCCTACGAGCAGTACTTC.

This rearrangement joins TRBV6-5 to TRBJ2-1; D is ambiguous. CDR1 and CDR2 from the germline V gene are MNHEY and SVGAGI. V was clipped by 8 bases and J by 4 bases, with 6 bases between them. CDR3 length: 11 residues. The CDR3 nucleotides are TGTGCCAGCGGAGAATACAATGAGCAGTTCTTC. Its protein product is CASGEYNEQFF.

The rearrangement joins TRBV28 to TRBJ2-5; 10 bases are shared with TRBD2. The CDR3 loop spans 14 amino acids. Losses at the gene ends were 2 bases for V and 7 bases for J; bases not matched to a gene: 4. In germline, CDR1 is MDHEN, CDR2 SYDVKM. The chain's CDR3 is CASSLLAGDWTQYF. The CDR3 DNA is TGTGCCAGCAGTTTACTAGCGGGGGATTGGACCCAGTACTTC.

The chain has TRBV5-6 and TRBJ1-4; 12 bases are shared with TRBD1. V lost 3 bases to trimming and J lost 11 bases; unmatched junction nucleotides: 5. CDR1 is SGHDT and CDR2 is YYEEEE in the germline V gene. There are 14 residues in the CDR3. The DNA for the CDR3 is TGTGCCAGCAGCTGGGACAGGGGGCGCGGTAAACTGTTTTTT. Its protein product is CASSWDRGRGKLFF. The full variable domain, with the rest looked up from reference TRBV5-6 and TRBJ1-4, is DAGVTQSPTHLIKTRGQQVTLRCSPKSGHDTVSWYQQALGQGPQFIFQYYEEEERQRGNFPDRFSGHQFPNYSSELNVNALLLGDSALYLCASSWDRGRGKLFFGSGTQLSVL.

Details on this clone: At one of its ends the junction is not consistent with the germline gene, which may arise from a read error. V usage is TRBV2 and J usage is TRBJ1-1, with TRBD1 matching over 7 bases. This CDR3 is built from 13 residues. Germline V gene data show CDR1 as SNHLY and CDR2 as FYNNEI. The CDR3 sequence: CASSEDRVGEAFF. CDR3 nucleotide sequence: TGTGCCAGCAGCGAAGACAGGGTTGGTGAAGCTTTCTTT.

This clone was seen once. The rearrangement uses TRBV9 and TRBJ2-4; 9 bases align to TRBD1. The length of the CDR3 is 17 residues. Germline V gene data show CDR1 as SGDLS and CDR2 as YYNGEE. V shed 3 bases and J 1 base; nucleotides not matched to a gene: 8. The CDR3: CASSATSDRGAKNIQYF. For the CDR3, the DNA is TGTGCCAGCAGCGCCACTTCTGACAGGGGGGCCAAAAACATTCAGTACTTC. The whole variable domain, remainder taken from reference TRBV9 and TRBJ2-4, is DSGVTQTPKHLITATGQRVTLRCSPRSGDLSVYWYQQSLDQGLQFLIQYYNGEERAKGNILERFSAQQFPDLHSELNLSSLELGDSALYFCASSATSDRGAKNIQYFGAGTRLSVL.

The chain uses TRBV27 and TRBJ1-2, with 7 bases lining up with TRBD1. V shed 5 bases and J 6 bases; nucleotides not matched to a gene: 12. The germline V gene has CDR1 MNHEY and CDR2 SMNVEV (reference sequence). The CDR3 is made up of 15 amino acids. This CDR3 reads CASSRTGWGLHGYTF. In nucleotides, the CDR3 is TGTGCCAGCAGTCGGACAGGATGGGGTTTACATGGCTACACCTTC.

The V call is TRBV14, the J call TRBJ1-6; the D gene is possibly TRBD1 (5 bases). CDR1 is SGHDN and CDR2 is FVKESK in the germline V gene. Trimming pared 1 base from V and 9 bases from J, leaving 10 bases between. The CDR3 extends over 14 amino acids. CDR3 DNA sequence: TGTGCCAGCAGCCAAGTTGGCGGGGGTTCACCCCTCCACTTT. Protein product: CASSQVGGGSPLHF.